A single sample is the source of the 15 T cell receptor beta chains below, sequenced in a study. Cells sorted as Tregs were CD4+, CD25+ and CD127-/low. One entry per CDR3 protein results from TCRdb running MiXCR on the 5' RACE reads. This table has 34,000 or so distinct CDR3 sequences, roughly 27% appearing once. The sequenced material came from tumor-infiltrating Tregs sorted from the breast tumor. These receptors were taken from a female donor with breast cancer.

V gene TRBV20-1 combines with J gene TRBJ1-4; D is unclear. This CDR3 is 13 amino acids long. The ends were cut back, 5 bases at V and 7 bases at J, with 14 bases in the middle. Germline V CDR1 and CDR2: DFQATT, SNEGSKA (reference sequence). CDR3 DNA: TGCAGTGCTCCAGACAAAGGGCGTGAAAAACTGTTTTTT. It codes for CSAPDKGREKLFF.

At least ten counts were recorded for this clonotype. The chain combines TRBV20-1 with TRBJ1-1; D gene ambiguous. CDR3 size: 14 residues. V dropped 0 bases and J dropped 4 bases, with 12 bases sitting between them. The germline gives CDR1 DFQATT, CDR2 SNEGSKA (reference sequence). In DNA, the CDR3 is TGCAGTGCTAGAGATATGGGGTCGGGCACTGAAGCTTTCTTT. As protein: CSARDMGSGTEAFF.

In its sample, this clonotype was seen a few times. The chain joins TRBV7-2 to TRBJ1-2, with TRBD1 as a possible D gene (5 bases). Trimming shortened V by 3 bases and J by 7 bases, and 12 bases separated the two germline ends. This CDR3 is 13 amino acids long. Germline loops: CDR1 SGHTA, CDR2 FQGNSA. CDR3 DNA sequence: TGTGCCAGCAGCTTTTTCGGGGGTTTTGGCTACACCTTC. It is translated as CASSFFGGFGYTF.

V usage is TRBV18 and J usage is TRBJ2-3; 10 bases fit TRBD2. The germline V gene has CDR1 KGHSH and CDR2 LQKENI. The length of the CDR3 is 16 residues. V lost 4 bases, J lost 1 base, and 5 bases stayed unmatched. CDR3 protein: CASSLYGTSGTDTQYF. CDR3 DNA: TGTGCCAGCTCACTCTACGGGACTAGCGGCACAGATACGCAGTATTTT.

This clonotype was seen repeatedly, ten times or more. V usage is TRBV2 and J usage is TRBJ2-7; D is perhaps TRBD1 or TRBD2 (5 bases each). Trimming shortened V by 3 bases and J by 2 bases, and 14 bases separated the two germline ends. Germline CDR1 is SNHLY and CDR2 is FYNNEI. CDR3 length: 15 amino acids. CDR3 amino acids: CASSEGPSVAYEQYF. In nucleotides, the CDR3 is TGTGCCAGCAGTGAGGGACCAAGCGTGGCCTACGAGCAGTACTTC.

Relative to its sample, this clonotype is medium-sized (0.01 to 0.1%). CDR3 sequence (DNA): TGCGCCAGCAGCTTCGGAAACAGAAAAGTGAACACTGAAGCTTTCTTT. Encoded protein: CASSFGNRKVNTEAFF. This chain uses TRBV5-1 with TRBJ1-1; D not certain. V was cut by 2 bases and J by 0 bases, with 14 bases left in between. CDR1 SGHRS and CDR2 YFSETQ come from the germline V gene. CDR3 length: 16 amino acids.

The V gene is TRBV9, the J gene TRBJ2-1; D uncertain. The CDR3 consists of 16 residues. Between the trimmed V and J ends, which lost 1 base and 0 bases, there was a span of 11 bases. Germline V gene data show CDR1 as SGDLS and CDR2 as YYNGEE. CDR3 protein: CASSVTSAYSYNEQFF. CDR3 nucleotides: TGTGCCAGCAGCGTAACGAGCGCTTACTCCTACAATGAGCAGTTCTTC.

Only a few counts were recorded for this clonotype. A much larger clone differs from this one at a single base, so this may be a read error. The chain carries TRBV10-2 and TRBJ2-1; 11 bases agree with TRBD2. Germline assignment: CDR1 WSHSY and CDR2 SAAADI. V was pared by 6 bases and J by 2 bases, with 15 bases of the junction left unmatched. The CDR3 sequence is 19 residues long. The CDR3, as DNA: TGCGCCAGCAGCGTAGGGACTAGCGGCCCGGAAAGCGCCTACAATGAGCAGTTCTTC. It yields the protein CASSVGTSGPESAYNEQFF.

A note on this clonotype: The junction does not match germline at one end; this may be a read error. The rearrangement joins TRBV20-1 to TRBJ2-1; TRBD2 aligns across 12 bases. Germline V gene lookup returns CDR1 DFQATT and CDR2 SNEGSKA (reference sequence). The CDR3 is 16 amino acids. The CDR3 coding sequence is TGCAGTGCTAGAGTTGCTAGCGGGAGGGTTGTCAATGAGCAGCTCTTC. The encoded protein is CSARVASGRVVNEQLF.

This clonotype has a single count. A much larger clone differs from this one at a single base, so this may be a read error. The chain uses TRBV6-5 and TRBJ2-5; weak D call: TRBD1 (5 bases). The CDR3 has 17 residues. CDR1 MNHEY and CDR2 SVGAGI come from the germline V gene. V lost 6 bases and J lost 7, with 27 bases in between. CDR3 residues: CASRKKGFTTASGTQYF. CDR3 bases: TGTGCCAGCAGGAAAAAGGGGTTCACAACGGCGTCAGGGACCCAGTACTTC.

This clonotype was counted many times. The rearrangement links TRBV2 to TRBJ1-5, with a weak D call TRBD1 (5 bases). The CDR3 is 14 amino acids. Germline loops: CDR1 SNHLY, CDR2 FYNNEI. V shed 6 bases and J shed 2 bases, with 11 bases lying between them. The CDR3 spells CASSLEQGNQPQHF. CDR3 in DNA: TGTGCCAGCAGCCTGGAACAGGGCAATCAGCCCCAGCATTTT.

There are many counts of this clonotype. This rearrangement joins TRBV6-5 to TRBJ1-1; 9 bases fit TRBD1. Germline CDR1 reads MNHEY; CDR2 reads SVGAGI. Unmatched junction bases numbered 6, after V lost 4 bases and J lost 6 bases. The length of the CDR3 is 14 residues. DNA of the CDR3: TGTGCCAGCAGTTTTTTTGGACAGGGGTCTGAAGCTTTCTTT. This gives the protein CASSFFGQGSEAFF.

For this clonotype: This sequence may be a read error, since a much larger clone differs from it by one base. The missing conserved phenylalanine or tryptophan at the end of this CDR3 makes a read error likely. The rearrangement uses TRBV6-5 and TRBJ1-1; no clear D gene. CDR3 length equals 14 residues. The V gene's germline CDR1 is MNHEY and CDR2 SVGAGI. V shed 0 bases and J shed 0 bases, with 5 bases lying between them. CDR3 protein: CASSYSRVNTEAFL. CDR3 DNA: TGTGCCAGCAGTTACTCTCGGGTGAACACTGAAGCTTTCCTT.

At least ten counts were recorded for this clonotype. The V gene is TRBV12-3 or TRBV12-4, the J gene TRBJ1-4; no clear D gene. The CDR3 covers 12 residues. V was shortened by 1 base and J by 7 bases, with 4 bases between the two germline ends. CDR3 in amino acids: CASSLEGEKLFF. The CDR3 coding sequence is TGTGCCAGCAGTTTAGAGGGTGAAAAACTGTTTTTT.

This clonotype has just a few counts. The chain has TRBV6-1 and TRBJ2-7; TRBD1 or TRBD2 may be the D gene (5 bases each). The CDR3 runs 14 residues. V was shortened by 4 bases and J by 2 bases, with 12 bases between the two germline ends. From germline, CDR1 is MNHNS and CDR2 SASEGT. The CDR3 loop is CASSVTQGPYEQYF. The CDR3 coding sequence is TGTGCCAGCAGTGTCACCCAGGGACCCTACGAGCAGTACTTC.